The rows below give T cell receptor beta chains drawn from one sample of a study of regulatory T cells in long-lasting Graves disease. MiXCR was run by TCRdb on the multiplex PCR reads, yielding one entry per CDR3 protein. The sample holds about 470,000 distinct CDR3 sequences; roughly 21% are singletons and the top ten take over 6%. The sample here was peripheral blood mononuclear cells (PBMCs), taken when the disease was refractory, from a patient treated with antithyroid drugs. The receptors here all came from a female donor with Graves disease. Each CDR3 is given with its conserved first and last residue.

TRBV20-1 CSAYSGGRSYNEQFF
TRBV28 CASRTDRALGDTQYF
TRBV12-5 CASGLHTGQGNTEAFF
TRBV12-3/TRBV12-4 CASSLMKGSNQPQHF
TRBV19 CASSTGRIPRNTEAFF
TRBV27 CASRRHEGLNYEQYF
TRBV10-3 CAIRRTGENTGELFF
TRBV19 CASSIPLGGYTF
TRBV6-5 CASSLQQTQYF
TRBV6-2/TRBV6-3 CASSYGQNSYGYTF
TRBV5-1 CASRSILGANVLTF
TRBV28 CASSFGRNTGELFF
TRBV27 CASSLITSGGSNYGYTF
TRBV28 CASSVIGQGHPGELFF
TRBV11-2 CASSLDPGPYNEQFF
TRBV28 CATRAGNTEAFF
TRBV6-5 CASSYSQGTEPQHF
TRBV4-3 CASSPSPWGPQETQYF
TRBV19 CASSIGQEATYEQYF
TRBV12-3/TRBV12-4 CASSLDRLAKNIQYF
TRBV3-1 CASSQIQPQHF
TRBV6-1 CASSELEGANEQFF
TRBV20-1 CSAPHGRQGVVGINQPQHF
TRBV12-3/TRBV12-4 CASRSSAGPQETQYF
TRBV29-1 CSIPMHTEAFF
TRBV20-1 CSAIRDSPQETQYF
TRBV6-2/TRBV6-3 CASSTGGRQSIRAQYF
TRBV28 CASSTLYNEQFF
TRBV7-2 CASSTSPAAYEQYF
TRBV11-3 CASSLGSGGYTEAFF
TRBV3-1 CASSPGWIAYGYTF
TRBV7-6 CASSLDRRESEQYF
TRBV20-1 CSATDPGRGQDSPLHF
TRBV27 CASNLRGSITEAFF
TRBV28 CASSRTGKPYEQYF
TRBV27 CASSLGGTSTDTQYF
TRBV5-1 CASSLVGTGDWNTEAFF